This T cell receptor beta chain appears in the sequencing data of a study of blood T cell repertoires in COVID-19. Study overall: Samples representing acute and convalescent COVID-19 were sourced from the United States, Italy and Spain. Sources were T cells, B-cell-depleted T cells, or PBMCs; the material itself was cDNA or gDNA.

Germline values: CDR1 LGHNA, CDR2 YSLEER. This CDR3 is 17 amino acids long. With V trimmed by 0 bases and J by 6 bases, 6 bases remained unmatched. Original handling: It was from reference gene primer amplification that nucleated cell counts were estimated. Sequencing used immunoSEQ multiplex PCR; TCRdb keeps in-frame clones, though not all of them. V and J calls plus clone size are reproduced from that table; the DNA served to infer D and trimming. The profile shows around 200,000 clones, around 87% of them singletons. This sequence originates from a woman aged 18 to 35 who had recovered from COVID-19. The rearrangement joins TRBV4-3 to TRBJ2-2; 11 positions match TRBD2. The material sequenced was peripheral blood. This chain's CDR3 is CASSQDSGGAFAGELFF. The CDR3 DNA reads TGCGCCAGCAGCCAAGATAGCGGGGGGGCCTTTGCCGGGGAGCTGTTTTTT.